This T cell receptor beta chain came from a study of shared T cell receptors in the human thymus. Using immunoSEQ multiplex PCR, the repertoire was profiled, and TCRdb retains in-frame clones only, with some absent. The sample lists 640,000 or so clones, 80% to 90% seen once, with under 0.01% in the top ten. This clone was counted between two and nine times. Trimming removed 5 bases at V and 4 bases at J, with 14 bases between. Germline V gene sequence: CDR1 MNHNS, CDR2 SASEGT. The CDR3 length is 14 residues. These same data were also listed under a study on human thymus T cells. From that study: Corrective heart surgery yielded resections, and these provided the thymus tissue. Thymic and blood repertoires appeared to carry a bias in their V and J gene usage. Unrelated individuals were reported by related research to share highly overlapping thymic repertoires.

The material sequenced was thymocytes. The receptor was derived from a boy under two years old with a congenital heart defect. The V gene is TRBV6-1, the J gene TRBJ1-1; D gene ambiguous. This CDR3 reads CASSQTVPGTEAFF. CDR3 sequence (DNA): TGTGCCAGCAGTCAAACGGTACCGGGCACTGAAGCTTTCTTT.